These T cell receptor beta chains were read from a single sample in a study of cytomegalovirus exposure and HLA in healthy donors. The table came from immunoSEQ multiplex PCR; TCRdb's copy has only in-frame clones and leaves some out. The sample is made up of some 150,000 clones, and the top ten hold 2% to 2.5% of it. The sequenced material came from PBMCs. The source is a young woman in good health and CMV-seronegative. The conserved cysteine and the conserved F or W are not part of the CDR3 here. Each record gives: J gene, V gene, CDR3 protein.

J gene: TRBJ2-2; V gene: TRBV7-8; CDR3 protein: ASSLEDFTGELF
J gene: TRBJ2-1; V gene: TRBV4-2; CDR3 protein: ASSQQTSGGYNEQF
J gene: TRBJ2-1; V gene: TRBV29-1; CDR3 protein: SVIGQLPYNEQF
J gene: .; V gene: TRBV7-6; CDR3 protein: ASSLASGSYEQY
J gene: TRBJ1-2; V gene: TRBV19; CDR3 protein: ASMRTGLSNYGYT
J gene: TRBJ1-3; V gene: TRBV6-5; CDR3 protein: ASSYSGQAGNTIY
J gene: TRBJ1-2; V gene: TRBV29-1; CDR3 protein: SVWTGDYGYT
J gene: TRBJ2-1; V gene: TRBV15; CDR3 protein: ATGGSSYNEQF
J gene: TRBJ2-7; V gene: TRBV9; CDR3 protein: ASSAGLQSSSSPGEQY
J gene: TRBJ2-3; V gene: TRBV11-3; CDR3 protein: ASSLAYSTDTQY
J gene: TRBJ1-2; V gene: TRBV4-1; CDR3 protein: ASSHPTERDYGYT
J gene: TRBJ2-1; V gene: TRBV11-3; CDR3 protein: ASTRRTSVIGDEQF
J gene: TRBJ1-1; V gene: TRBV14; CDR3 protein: ASSQDRGNTEAF
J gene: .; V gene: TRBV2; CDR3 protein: ASSEPSGSSYEQY
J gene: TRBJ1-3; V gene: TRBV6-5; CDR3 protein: ASSYFTGYSGNTIY
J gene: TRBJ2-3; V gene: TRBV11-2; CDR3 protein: ASSLGGSWTDTQY
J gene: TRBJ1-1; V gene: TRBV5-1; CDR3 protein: ASSLGQGWLTEAF
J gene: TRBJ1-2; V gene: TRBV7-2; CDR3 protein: ASSLDREVYGYT
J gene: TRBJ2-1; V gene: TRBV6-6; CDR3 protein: ASSYSGTGPSNEQF
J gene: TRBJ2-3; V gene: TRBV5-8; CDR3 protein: ASSSGQKTDTQY
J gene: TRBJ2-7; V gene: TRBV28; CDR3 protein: ASSPRALYVEQY
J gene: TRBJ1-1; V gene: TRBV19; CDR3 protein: ASSIVTGGNTEAF
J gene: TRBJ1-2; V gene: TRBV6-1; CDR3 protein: ASSEQAYGYT
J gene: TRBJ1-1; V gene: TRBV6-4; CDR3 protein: ASSDRGLGEAF
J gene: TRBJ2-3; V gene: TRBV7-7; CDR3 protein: ASSNEVGLAQY
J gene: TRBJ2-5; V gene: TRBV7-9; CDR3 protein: ASSLPGTSQETQY
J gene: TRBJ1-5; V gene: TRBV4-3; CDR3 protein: ASSQDRNQPQH
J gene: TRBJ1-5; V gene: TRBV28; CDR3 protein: ASSEQGAGQPQH
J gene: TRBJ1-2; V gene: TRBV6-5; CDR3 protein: ASSWTGSYGYT
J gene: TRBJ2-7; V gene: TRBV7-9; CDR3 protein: ASSLFGGPSSYEQY
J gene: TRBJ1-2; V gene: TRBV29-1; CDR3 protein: SVFRSSPGQGYGYT
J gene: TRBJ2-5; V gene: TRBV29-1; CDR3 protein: SVPGLVKTQY
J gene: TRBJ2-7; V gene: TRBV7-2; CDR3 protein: ASSPRVRYYEQY
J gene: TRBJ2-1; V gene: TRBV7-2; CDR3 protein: ASSVPRGYEQF
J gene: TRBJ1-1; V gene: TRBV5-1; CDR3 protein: ASSLTSDRGYTEAF
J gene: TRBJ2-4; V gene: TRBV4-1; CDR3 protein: ASRPYTGGFQNIQY
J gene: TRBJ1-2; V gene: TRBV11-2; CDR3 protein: ASSLGQAYGYT
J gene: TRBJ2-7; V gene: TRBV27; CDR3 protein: ASSTLGQGYSYEQY
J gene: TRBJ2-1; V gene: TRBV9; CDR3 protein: ASSVDVGGNEQF
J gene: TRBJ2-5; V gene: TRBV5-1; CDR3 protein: ASSLEAGRQKQY
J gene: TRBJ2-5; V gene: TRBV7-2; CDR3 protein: ASSPSRSQETQY
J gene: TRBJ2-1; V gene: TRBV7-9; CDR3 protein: ASSLSTGGEQF
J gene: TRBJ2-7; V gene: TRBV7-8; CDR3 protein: ASSRPPTGSYEQY
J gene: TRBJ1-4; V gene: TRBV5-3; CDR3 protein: ARSQLDRGRTNEKLF
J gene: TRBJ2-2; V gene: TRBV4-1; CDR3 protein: ASSQDGLAGGELF
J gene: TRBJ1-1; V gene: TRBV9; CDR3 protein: ASSVDQGGKAF
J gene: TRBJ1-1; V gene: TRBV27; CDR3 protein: ASSSQGSGTEAF
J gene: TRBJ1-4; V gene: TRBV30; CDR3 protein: AWSVGGTGPEKLF
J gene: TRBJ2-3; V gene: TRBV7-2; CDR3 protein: ASSLEGRQGVDTQY
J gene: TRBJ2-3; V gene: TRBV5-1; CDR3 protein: ASSLVGGAGAADTQY
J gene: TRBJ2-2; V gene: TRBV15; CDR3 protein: ATSTPTRGNTGELF
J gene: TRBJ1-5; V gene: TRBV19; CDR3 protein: ASNDRVGQPQH
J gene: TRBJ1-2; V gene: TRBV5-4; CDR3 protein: ASGPGQGYYGYT
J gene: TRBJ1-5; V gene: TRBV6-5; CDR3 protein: ASSPGGWGNQPQH
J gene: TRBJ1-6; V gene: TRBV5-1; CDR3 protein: ASSFFRASYNSPLH
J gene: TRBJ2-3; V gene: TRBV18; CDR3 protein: ASSTSGSTDTQY
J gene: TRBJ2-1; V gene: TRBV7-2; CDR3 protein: ASSGAYNEQF
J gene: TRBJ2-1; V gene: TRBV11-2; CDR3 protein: ASSLAGRDYNEQF
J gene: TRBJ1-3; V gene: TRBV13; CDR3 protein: ASPRGISGNTIY